This TCR beta chain derives from a study of shared clonotypes between healthy human individuals. The CDR3 contains 16 residues. Germline CDR1 SGHAT, CDR2 FQNNGV. V gave up 5 bases and J gave up 0 bases, with 16 bases separating them. TCRdb's copy holds only in-frame clones and misses some; the assay was immunoSEQ multiplex PCR. The sample carries around 2,000,000 clones, 85% to 95% recorded once. Naive CD8 populations comprised CD45RO-negative cells positively selected for CCR7, excluding terminally differentiated effector memory CD45RA+ cells. All of the donors resided in Nashville, Tennessee, and each was a Caucasian adult.

Specimen: naive CD8+ T cells sorted from blood. V usage is TRBV11-2 and J usage is TRBJ1-1; D not resolved. This receptor was obtained from a man between 18 and 35 years old in good health. Here the CDR3 reads CASSIYLPRVNTEAFF. As DNA, the CDR3 is TGTGCCAGCAGCATCTATCTCCCTCGGGTGAACACTGAAGCTTTCTTT. The full variable domain, with the rest looked up from reference TRBV11-2 and TRBJ1-1, is EAGVAQSPRYKIIEKRQSVAFWCNPISGHATLYWYQQILGQGPKLLIQFQNNGVVDDSQLPKDRFSAERLKGVDSTLKIQPAKLEDSAVYLCASSIYLPRVNTEAFFGQGTRLTVV.